The rows below give T cell receptor beta chains drawn from one sample of a study of T cell responses to AZD1222 COVID-19 vaccine. Here immunoSEQ multiplex PCR was the method, and the copy in TCRdb shows in-frame clones only, minus some. Among 100,000 to 140,000 clones listed, about nine tenths were seen once. The source was peripheral blood, collected on day 0 of AZD1222 vaccination. Every receptor here comes from an adult in good health. Each CDR3 is given with its conserved first and last residue. Fields, in order: clone size, V gene, D gene, J gene, CDR3 protein, CDR3 DNA. The D gene is left open where the match is weak. For some rows the clone size is stated as once, few or many, or as a class when expanded; others skip it.

few,TRBV4-3,NA,TRBJ1-6,CASSQEPGQDNSPLHF,TGCGCCAGCAGCCAAGAACCGGGACAAGATAATTCACCCCTCCACTTT
NA,TRBV7-2,NA,TRBJ2-5,CASSLAQETQYF,TGTGCCAGCAGCTTAGCCCAAGAGACCCAGTACTTC
NA,TRBV2,NA,TRBJ2-7,CASSEYSGRGEQYF,TGTGCCAGCAGTGAATATTCCGGGCGGGGCGAGCAGTACTTC
NA,TRBV24-1,NA,TRBJ2-1,CATRGSGSSNEQFF,TGTGCCACCAGGGGGTCCGGTTCTTCCAATGAGCAGTTCTTC
NA,TRBV6-5,TRBD1,TRBJ1-5,CASSSTGGDQPQHF,TGTGCCAGCAGTTCGACAGGGGGAGATCAGCCCCAGCATTTT
NA,TRBV10-1,NA,TRBJ2-4,CASSGHRERFQYF,TGCGCCAGCAGTGGCCACAGGGAGAGGTTTCAGTACTTC
NA,TRBV14,NA,TRBJ2-7,CASSQESTPGEQYF,TGTGCCAGCAGCCAAGAATCCACTCCGGGAGAGCAGTACTTC
NA,TRBV5-6,NA,TRBJ2-7,CASSLTDMLQYF,TGTGCCAGCAGCTTGACGGACATGTTGCAGTACTTC
NA,TRBV7-8,TRBD1,TRBJ2-1,CASSLTAGQGYNEQFF,TGTGCCAGCAGCTTAACGGCGGGACAGGGCTACAATGAGCAGTTCTTC
once,TRBV6-5,TRBD1,TRBJ2-7,CASREDRGLTYEQYF,TGTGCCAGCAGGGAGGACAGGGGGCTTACCTACGAGCAGTACTTC
NA,TRBV12-3/TRBV12-4,TRBD1,TRBJ1-1,CASSPTGTTEAFF,TGTGCCAGCAGTCCGACAGGGACGACTGAAGCTTTCTTT
NA,TRBV7-2,NA,TRBJ1-1,CASKVGQTNTEAFF,TGTGCCAGCAAGGTTGGACAGACGAACACTGAAGCTTTCTTT
few,TRBV6-5,NA,TRBJ2-7,CASRRGLHYEQYF,TGTGCCAGCCGACGTGGCCTACACTACGAGCAGTACTTC
NA,TRBV3-1/TRBV3-2,NA,TRBJ1-2,CASSQERLRGGANGYTF,TGTGCCAGCAGCCAAGAAAGGTTACGAGGGGGGGCGAATGGCTACACCTTC
few,TRBV7-9,NA,TRBJ2-4,CASSLQGPNIQYF,TGTGCCAGCAGCTTACAGGGACCAAACATTCAGTACTTC
NA,TRBV28,NA,TRBJ2-7,CASSLGDSQYF,TGTGCCAGCAGTTTAGGCGACTCCCAGTACTTC
NA,TRBV11-3,TRBD1,TRBJ1-1,CASSLAGTGPAFF,TGTGCCAGCAGCTTAGCAGGGACAGGGCCGGCTTTCTTT
NA,TRBV5-4,TRBD1,TRBJ1-2,CASSPGGTGGFVDYGYTF,TGTGCCAGCAGCCCGGGGGGAACAGGGGGATTTGTAGACTATGGCTACACCTTC
NA,TRBV5-5,TRBD1,TRBJ1-6,CASSLGQGNSPLHF,TGTGCCAGCAGCTTGGGACAGGGGAATTCACCCCTCCACTTT
NA,TRBV6-4,TRBD1,TRBJ1-2,CASSERTGYGYTF,TGTGCCAGCAGTGAGCGGACAGGCTATGGCTACACCTTC